This entry lists 12 T cell receptor beta chains sequenced from one sample in a study of blood T cell repertoires in COVID-19. TCRdb's copy holds only in-frame clones and misses some; the assay was immunoSEQ multiplex PCR. The profile shows over 120,000 clones, approximately 80% of them singletons. Material: PBMCs or T cells enriched from blood (not recorded which). These receptors came from a woman aged 45-60 years who had recovered from COVID-19.

Comment on this clone: The sample holds other DNA sequences that translate to the same CDR3. The chain uses TRBV5-1 and TRBJ1-1; possible D gene TRBD1, 5 bases. V dropped 2 bases and J dropped 1 base, with 9 bases sitting between them. Germline-derived CDR1 and CDR2 are SGHRS and YFSETQ. The CDR3 is made up of 14 amino acids. The CDR3 sequence: CASSLSTGNTEAFF. DNA of the CDR3: TGCGCCAGCAGCTTAAGTACAGGGAACACTGAAGCTTTCTTT.

The gene calls are TRBV2 and TRBJ2-5; the match to TRBD1 covers 9 bases. Per the germline V gene, CDR1 is SNHLY and CDR2 is FYNNEI. There are 14 residues in the CDR3. Losses at the gene ends were 6 bases for V and 4 bases for J; bases not matched to a gene: 6. The CDR3 nucleotides are TGTGCCAGCAGCGTTGAGGACAGGGGAGAGACCCAGTACTTC. As protein: CASSVEDRGETQYF.

V usage is TRBV28 and J usage is TRBJ1-2; perhaps TRBD1 as D (5 bases). Germline lookup yields CDR1 MDHEN and CDR2 SYDVKM. V lost 5 bases to trimming and J lost 4 bases, with 11 bases between them. There are 13 residues in the CDR3. CDR3: CASSMTAPYGYTF. CDR3 nucleotides: TGTGCCAGCAGTATGACAGCTCCCTATGGCTACACCTTC.

This clone was found a few times. This chain links TRBV18 with TRBJ2-1, with 8 nucleotides matching TRBD2. In germline, CDR1 is KGHSH, CDR2 LQKENI. The junction had 12 bases not matched to a gene; V was cut back by 5 bases and J by 6 bases. The CDR3 is 16 amino acids. The CDR3 DNA follows: TGTGCCAGCTCAGAAGGGACTAGGCGGACGGTCAATGAGCAGTTCTTC. It is translated as CASSEGTRRTVNEQFF. Supplemented by reference TRBV18 and TRBJ2-1, the full variable domain reads NAGVMQNPRHLVRRRGQEARLRCSPMKGHSHVYWYRQLPEEGLKFMVYLQKENIIDESGMPKERFSAEFPKEGPSILRIQQVVRGDSAAYFCASSEGTRRTVNEQFFGPGTRLTVL.

In this sample, this clone turned up once. The rearrangement joins TRBV5-1 to TRBJ1-4; 10 bases align to TRBD1. Per germline, CDR1 SGHRS and CDR2 YFSETQ. The CDR3 runs to 16 residues. Trimming took 0 bases from V and 7 from J; bases not matched to a gene: 6. The CDR3 reads CASSLEGQGMTEKLFF. The CDR3 region has the DNA TGCGCCAGCAGCTTGGAGGGACAGGGGATGACTGAAAAACTGTTTTTT.

This chain uses TRBV29-1 with TRBJ1-4; 9 bases are a match to TRBD1. The V gene's germline CDR1 is SQVTM and CDR2 ANQGSEA. Trimming removed 7 bases from V and 8 bases from J; junction bases left unmatched: 8. The CDR3 totals 13 residues. CDR3 sequence reads: CSAAGQGKEKLFF. The CDR3 coding sequence is TGCAGCGCCGCCGGACAGGGGAAAGAAAAACTGTTTTTT.

In its sample, this clone was seen once. V gene TRBV19 combines with J gene TRBJ1-2; D gene uncertain. CDR3 length equals 13 residues. Germline CDR1 LNHDA, CDR2 SQIVND (reference sequence). The V and J ends lost 8 bases and 8 bases respectively, with 18 bases between them. The CDR3 region is CASLKEAVTGYTF. CDR3 sequence (DNA): TGTGCCAGTTTGAAGGAGGCGGTTACGGGCTACACCTTC.

This chain links TRBV11-2 with TRBJ2-2; 11 nucleotides agree with TRBD2. The CDR3 has 16 amino acids. V shed 3 bases and J 4 bases; nucleotides not matched to a gene: 4. Germline V gene data show CDR1 as SGHAT and CDR2 as FQNNGV. In DNA, the CDR3 is TGTGCCAGCAGCTTGCTAGCGGGGGGTGGCACCGGGGAGCTGTTTTTT. Its protein product is CASSLLAGGGTGELFF.

The V call is TRBV28, the J call TRBJ2-7, with 7 bases matching TRBD1. Germline CDR1 reads MDHEN; CDR2 reads SYDVKM. The CDR3 contains 13 residues. J was trimmed by 5 bases and V by 7 bases; bases with no gene match: 8. CDR3 sequence: CASKGTALNEQYF. The CDR3, as DNA: TGTGCCAGCAAGGGGACAGCCCTAAACGAGCAGTACTTC.

The chain has TRBV4-1 and TRBJ1-2; D is perhaps TRBD1 (6 bases). Trimming shortened V by 4 bases and J by 3 bases, and 24 bases separated the two germline ends. Germline CDR1 MGHRA, CDR2 YSYEKL. The CDR3 runs to 18 residues. Here the CDR3 reads CASSLYSSPGAEDYGYTF. In DNA, the CDR3 is TGCGCCAGCAGCCTTTACTCAAGCCCAGGGGCTGAAGACTATGGCTACACCTTC.

This clone was counted many times. The chain has TRBV28 and TRBJ2-7; D remains unclear. This CDR3 contains 15 residues. The V gene lost 3 bases and the J gene lost 3 bases, with 15 bases spanning the gap. CDR1 and CDR2 (germline): MDHEN, SYDVKM. In nucleotides, the CDR3 is TGTGCCAGCAGTTTTAGTCCCCAGGAAAACTACGAGCAGTACTTC. Translated, it gives CASSFSPQENYEQYF.

The chain recombines TRBV19 with TRBJ1-1; D is undetermined. The CDR3 totals 14 residues. Germline CDR1 reads LNHDA; CDR2 reads SQIVND (reference sequence). V was pared by 3 bases and J by 1 base, with 9 bases between. CDR3 in amino acids: CASSIAAGNTEAFF. The CDR3 DNA is TGTGCCAGTAGTATCGCCGCAGGGAACACTGAAGCTTTCTTT.